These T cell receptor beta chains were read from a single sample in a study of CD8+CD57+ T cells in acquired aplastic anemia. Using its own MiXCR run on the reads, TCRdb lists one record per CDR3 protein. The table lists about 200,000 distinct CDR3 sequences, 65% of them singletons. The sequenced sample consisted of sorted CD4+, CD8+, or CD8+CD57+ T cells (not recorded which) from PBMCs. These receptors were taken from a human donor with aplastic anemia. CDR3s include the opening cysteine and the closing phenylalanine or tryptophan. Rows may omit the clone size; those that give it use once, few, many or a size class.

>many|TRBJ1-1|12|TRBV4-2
CATIGRAREAFF
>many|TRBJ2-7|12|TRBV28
CASSTSAYEQYF
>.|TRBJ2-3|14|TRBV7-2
CASSLVEYTDTQYF
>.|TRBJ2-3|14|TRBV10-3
CAMGAEVGADTQYF
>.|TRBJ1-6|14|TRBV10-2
CASRLSEGNSPLHF
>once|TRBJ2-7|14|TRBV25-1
CASGRTGMYYEQYF
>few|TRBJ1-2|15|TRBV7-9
CASSLYETSTYGYTF
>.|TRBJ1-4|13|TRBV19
CASNTGGGEKLFF
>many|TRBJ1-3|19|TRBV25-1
CASSAVGQGAANSGNTIYF
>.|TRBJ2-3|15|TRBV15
CATSRRGGGTDTQYF
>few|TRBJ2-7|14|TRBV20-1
CSAREGSGSYEQYF
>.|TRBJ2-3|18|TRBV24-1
CATSEPSGGAVGTDTQYF
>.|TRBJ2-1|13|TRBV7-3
CASRWEGDHEQFF
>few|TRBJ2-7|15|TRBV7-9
CASSLAGTGLYEQYF
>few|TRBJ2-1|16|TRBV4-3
CASSQSAGGHLNEQFF
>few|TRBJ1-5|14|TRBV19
CASSDRDSNQPQHF
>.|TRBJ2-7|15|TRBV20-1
CSAGLAGSLGYEQYF
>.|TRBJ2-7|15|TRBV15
CASSRGRAETYEQYF
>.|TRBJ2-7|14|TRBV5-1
CASSFDGSSYEQYF
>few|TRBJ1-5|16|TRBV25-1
CASSESDRANNQPQHF
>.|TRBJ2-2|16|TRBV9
CASSVAASRRTGELFF
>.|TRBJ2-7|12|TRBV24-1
CATSDATGEQYF
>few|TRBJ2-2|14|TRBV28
CASSLTINTGELFF
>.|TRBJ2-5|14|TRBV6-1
CASSVTRGRETQYF
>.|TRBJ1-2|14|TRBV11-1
CASSLAGQTSGYTF
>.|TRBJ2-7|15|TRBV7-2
CASSLRLADSYEQYF
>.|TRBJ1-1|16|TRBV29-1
CSVVSWDSLLNTEAFF
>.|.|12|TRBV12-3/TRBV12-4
CASSPRVGEQFF
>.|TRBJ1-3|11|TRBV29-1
CSVSSGNTIYF
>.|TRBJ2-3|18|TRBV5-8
CASSLQSLAGGSTDTQYF
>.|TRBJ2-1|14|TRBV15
CATSSLLSNNEQFF